Given below is one T cell receptor (beta chain) in context. Its specificity is not known. Germline CDR1 LGHNA, CDR2 YNFKEQ. The CDR3 runs 17 residues. Trimming removed 2 bases from V and 8 bases from J; junction bases left unmatched: 10. These data come from a study of cytomegalovirus exposure and HLA in healthy donors. As for the study in general: An analysis done earlier identified some 120 million unique TCR beta sequences from approximately 180 million T cells.

Study-wide results and caveats: Across all donors, roughly uniform sequencing depth was an assumption of the presence/absence analyses. Evidence from a later analysis indicated that most CMV-associated TCR beta chains looked HLA-restricted.

Primers: 60 Vbeta forward and 13 Jbeta reverse. Some clones are missing from TCRdb's copy, which holds only in-frame ones; the method was immunoSEQ multiplex PCR. In the table there are about 140,000 clones, 60% to 80% of which are singletons. The receptor comes from a man aged 18 to 29 in good health and CMV-seronegative. The rearrangement uses TRBV4-2 and TRBJ2-1, with TRBD2 identical over 12 bases. Sequenced sample: PBMCs. CDR3 amino acids: CASSQRLLAGGQDEQFF. The CDR3 bases are TGTGCCAGCAGCCAACGTCTTCTAGCGGGGGGGCAGGATGAGCAGTTCTTC.